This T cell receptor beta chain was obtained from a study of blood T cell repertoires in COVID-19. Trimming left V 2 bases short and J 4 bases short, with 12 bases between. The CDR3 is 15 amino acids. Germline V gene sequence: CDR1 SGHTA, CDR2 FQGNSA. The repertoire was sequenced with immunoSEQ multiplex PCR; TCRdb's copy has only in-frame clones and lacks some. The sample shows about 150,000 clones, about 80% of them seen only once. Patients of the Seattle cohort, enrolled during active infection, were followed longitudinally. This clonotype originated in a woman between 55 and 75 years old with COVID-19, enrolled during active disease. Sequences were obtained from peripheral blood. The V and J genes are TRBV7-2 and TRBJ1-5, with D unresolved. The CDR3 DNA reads TGTGCCAGCAGCTTAAGACTGTCGGAGAATCAGCCCCAGCATTTT. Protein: CASSLRLSENQPQHF.